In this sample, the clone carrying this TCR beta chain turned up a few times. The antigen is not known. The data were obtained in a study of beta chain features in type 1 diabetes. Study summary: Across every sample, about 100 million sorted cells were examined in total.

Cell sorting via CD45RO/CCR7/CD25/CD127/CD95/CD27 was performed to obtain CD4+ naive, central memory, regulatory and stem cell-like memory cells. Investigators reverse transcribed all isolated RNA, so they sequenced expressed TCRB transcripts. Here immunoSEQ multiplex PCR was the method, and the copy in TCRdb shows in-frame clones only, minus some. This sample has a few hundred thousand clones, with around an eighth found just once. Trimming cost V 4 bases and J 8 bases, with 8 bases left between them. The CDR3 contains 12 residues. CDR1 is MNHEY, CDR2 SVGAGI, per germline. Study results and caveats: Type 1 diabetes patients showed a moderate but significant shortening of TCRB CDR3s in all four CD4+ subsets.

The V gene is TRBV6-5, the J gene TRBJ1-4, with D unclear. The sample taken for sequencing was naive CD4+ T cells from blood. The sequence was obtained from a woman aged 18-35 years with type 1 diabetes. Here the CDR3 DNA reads TGTGCCAGCAGTTCTTCACTCGAAAAACTGTTTTTT. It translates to CASSSSLEKLFF.